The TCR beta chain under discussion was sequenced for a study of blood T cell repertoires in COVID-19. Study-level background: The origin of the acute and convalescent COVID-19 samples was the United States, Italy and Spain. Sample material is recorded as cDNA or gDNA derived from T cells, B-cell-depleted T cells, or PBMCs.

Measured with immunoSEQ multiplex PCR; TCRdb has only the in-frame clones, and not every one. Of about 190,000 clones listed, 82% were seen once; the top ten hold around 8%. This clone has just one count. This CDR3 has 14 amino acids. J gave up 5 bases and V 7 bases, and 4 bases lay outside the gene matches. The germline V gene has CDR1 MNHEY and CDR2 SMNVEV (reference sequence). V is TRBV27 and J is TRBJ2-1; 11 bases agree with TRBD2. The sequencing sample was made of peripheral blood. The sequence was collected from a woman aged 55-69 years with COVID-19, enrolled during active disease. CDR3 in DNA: TGTGCCAGCACCCCACTAGCGGGGGACAATGAGCAGTTCTTC. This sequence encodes CASTPLAGDNEQFF.